The source of this TCR beta chain is a study of OX40 agonist ivuxolimab in advanced cancers. Some clones are missing from TCRdb's copy, which holds only in-frame ones; the method was immunoSEQ multiplex PCR. The sample lists 70,000 to 80,000 clones, 85% to 95% occurring once. The V and J ends lost 0 bases and 9 bases respectively, with 21 bases between them. The CDR3 is 17 amino acids. The germline gives CDR1 MRHNA, CDR2 SNTAGT. The sequencing here drew on CD4+ or CD8+ T cells sorted from blood, taken in a trial of the OX40 agonist ivuxolimab. V gene TRBV6-4 combines with J gene TRBJ2-1, with D possibly called TRBD1 or TRBD2 (5 bases each). This sequence originates from an adult with an advanced solid tumor such as melanoma, head and neck, liver or kidney cancer. In DNA, the CDR3 is TGTGCCAGCAGTGACTCGATGGTCCGGGGCCCGTTAGGTGAGCAGTTCTTC. Its translation is CASSDSMVRGPLGEQFF.